The 9 T cell receptor beta chains reported below all come from one sample, sequenced in a study of PD-L1 blockade in urothelial cancer. Time point noted: pretreatment peripheral blood. The assay was immunoSEQ multiplex PCR, and TCRdb's table has in-frame clones only and misses some. The sample contains tens of thousands of clones, about 68% of which appear only once. The sample consisted of PBMCs, taken around atezolizumab (anti-PD-L1) treatment. The origin of the receptors is a man aged 70 or older with urothelial cancer.

This clone has just one count. The V call is TRBV6-1, the J call TRBJ2-1, with 7 bases identical to TRBD1. The CDR3 has 14 amino acids. The trim removed 7 bases at V and 6 bases at J, leaving 9 bases unmatched. Looked up from germline, CDR1 is MNHNS and CDR2 is SASEGT. The DNA of the CDR3 is TGTGCCAGCAAGGGGGCCCGAACGATCAATGAGCAGTTCTTC. Translating it yields CASKGARTINEQFF.

The table lists this clone with a few counts. The chain uses TRBV7-9 and TRBJ2-3, with 12 bases fitting TRBD2. Germline CDR1 is SEHNR and CDR2 is FQNEAQ (reference sequence). The CDR3 is made up of 15 amino acids. After removal of 5 bases from V and 4 bases from J, the junction contained 4 bases not matched to a gene. The chain's CDR3 is CASSRTSGMADTQYF. DNA of the CDR3: TGTGCCAGCAGCCGGACTAGCGGGATGGCAGATACGCAGTATTTT.

The J gene is TRBJ2-4, the V gene TRBV5-4; 10 bases match TRBD1. This CDR3 is built from 14 residues. Germline CDR1 is SGHNT and CDR2 is YYREEE (reference sequence). Unmatched junction bases numbered 1, after V lost 2 bases and J lost 5 bases. The CDR3 nucleotides read TGTGCCAGCAGCTTCGGACAGGGGGAAAACATTCAGTACTTC. Its translation: CASSFGQGENIQYF.

V gene TRBV27 combines with J gene TRBJ2-7; 9 bases align to TRBD1. The CDR3 runs to 14 residues. Per germline, CDR1 MNHEY and CDR2 SMNVEV (reference sequence). The trim removed 3 bases at V and 6 bases at J, leaving 6 bases unmatched. The CDR3 here is CASSLEGQGSEQYF. CDR3 bases: TGTGCCAGCAGTTTGGAGGGACAGGGTTCCGAGCAGTACTTC.

This sequence joins TRBV19 and TRBJ1-1; D is uncertain. Germline assignment: CDR1 LNHDA and CDR2 SQIVND (reference sequence). CDR3 length: 17 residues. Trimming left V 2 bases short and J 1 base short, with 17 bases between. CDR3: CASSISPWAAANTEAFF. CDR3 DNA: TGTGCCAGTAGTATATCCCCGTGGGCCGCCGCGAACACTGAAGCTTTCTTT.

The genes are TRBV5-1 and TRBJ2-7, with TRBD1 matching over 11 bases. CDR1 and CDR2 (germline): SGHRS, YFSETQ. With 4 bases clipped from V and 0 bases from J, the junction kept 6 bases outside the gene matches. This CDR3 is 16 amino acids long. CDR3 bases: TGCGCCAGCAGCCCACGGACAGGGGGCGCCTCCTACGAGCAGTACTTC. Protein product: CASSPRTGGASYEQYF.

The gene calls are TRBV7-2 and TRBJ2-1, with D maybe TRBD2 (5 bases). V dropped 4 bases and J dropped 5 bases, with 15 bases sitting between them. In germline, CDR1 is SGHTA, CDR2 FQGNSA. The CDR3 contains 15 residues. The DNA of the CDR3 is TGTGCCAGCAGCTCTGACTTCTCCGGGAACAATGAGCAGTTCTTC. Amino acids: CASSSDFSGNNEQFF.

This clone was observed a handful of times. The chain recombines TRBV25-1 with TRBJ2-7; possibly TRBD2 for D (5 bases). This CDR3 is 15 amino acids long. In germline, CDR1 is MGHDK, CDR2 SYGVNS. Deletions cut 3 bases from V and 3 bases from J, with 15 bases between. CDR3 loop: CASSDPRAASYEQYF. The CDR3, as DNA: TGTGCCAGCAGTGACCCGCGGGCAGCCAGCTACGAGCAGTACTTC.

This clone was recorded a few times. The chain joins TRBV7-9 to TRBJ2-3; D gene unclear. V lost 1 base and J 8 bases, leaving 4 bases between the germline ends. CDR1 is SEHNR and CDR2 is FQNEAQ in the germline V gene (reference sequence). The CDR3 runs 11 residues. CDR3 in DNA: TGTGCCAGCAGCTTAGTCGGTACGCAGTATTTT. This translates into CASSLVGTQYF. Looking up the rest from reference TRBV7-9 and TRBJ2-3 gives the full variable domain: DTGVSQNPRHKITKRGQNVTFRCDPISEHNRLYWYRQTLGQGPEFLTYFQNEAQLEKSRLLSDRFSAERPKGSFSTLEIQRTEQGDSAMYLCASSLVGTQYFGPGTRLTVL.